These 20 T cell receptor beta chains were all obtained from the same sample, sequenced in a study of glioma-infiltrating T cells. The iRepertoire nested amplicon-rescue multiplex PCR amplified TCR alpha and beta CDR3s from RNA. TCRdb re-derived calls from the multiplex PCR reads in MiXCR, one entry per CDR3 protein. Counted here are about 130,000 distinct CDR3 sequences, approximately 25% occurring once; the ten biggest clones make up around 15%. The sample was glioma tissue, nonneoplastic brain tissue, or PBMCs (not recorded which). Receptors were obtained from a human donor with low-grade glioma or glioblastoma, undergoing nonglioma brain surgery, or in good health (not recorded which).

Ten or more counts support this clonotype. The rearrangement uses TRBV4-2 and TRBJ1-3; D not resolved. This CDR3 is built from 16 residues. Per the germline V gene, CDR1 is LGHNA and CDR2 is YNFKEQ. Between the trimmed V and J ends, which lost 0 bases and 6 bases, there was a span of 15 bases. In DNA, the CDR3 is TGTGCCAGCAGCCAAGATCTAACCGTTGTGGAAAACACCATATATTTT. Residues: CASSQDLTVVENTIYF.

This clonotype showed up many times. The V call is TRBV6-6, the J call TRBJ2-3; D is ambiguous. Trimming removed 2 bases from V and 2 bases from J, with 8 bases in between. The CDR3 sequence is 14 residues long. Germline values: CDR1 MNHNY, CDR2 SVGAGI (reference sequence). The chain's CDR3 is CASSYGRNTDTQYF. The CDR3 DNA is TGTGCCAGCAGTTACGGGCGAAACACAGATACGCAGTATTTT.

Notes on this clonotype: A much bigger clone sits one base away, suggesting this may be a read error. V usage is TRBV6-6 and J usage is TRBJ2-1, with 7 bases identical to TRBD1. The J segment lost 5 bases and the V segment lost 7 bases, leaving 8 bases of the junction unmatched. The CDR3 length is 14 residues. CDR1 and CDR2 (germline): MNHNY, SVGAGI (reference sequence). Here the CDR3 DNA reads TGTGCCAGCATTACTAGAGGGGGCAACAATGAGCAGTTCTTC. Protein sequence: CASITRGGNNEQFF.

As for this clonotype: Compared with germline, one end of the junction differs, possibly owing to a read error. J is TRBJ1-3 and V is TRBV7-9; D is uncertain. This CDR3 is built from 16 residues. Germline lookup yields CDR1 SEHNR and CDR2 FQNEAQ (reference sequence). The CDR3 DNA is TGTGCCAGCAGCTTAGCGCTAGGCAGTCCTGGAAACAGCATATATTTT. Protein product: CASSLALGSPGNSIYF.

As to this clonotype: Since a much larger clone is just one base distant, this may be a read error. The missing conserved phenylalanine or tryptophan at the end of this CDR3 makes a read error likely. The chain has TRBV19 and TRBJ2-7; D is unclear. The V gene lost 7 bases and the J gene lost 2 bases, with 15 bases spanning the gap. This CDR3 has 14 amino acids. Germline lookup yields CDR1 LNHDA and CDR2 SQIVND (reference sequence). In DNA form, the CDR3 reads TGTGCCAGTACCGCATCACCTTTAGCCTACGAGCAGTACCTC. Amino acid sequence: CASTASPLAYEQYL.

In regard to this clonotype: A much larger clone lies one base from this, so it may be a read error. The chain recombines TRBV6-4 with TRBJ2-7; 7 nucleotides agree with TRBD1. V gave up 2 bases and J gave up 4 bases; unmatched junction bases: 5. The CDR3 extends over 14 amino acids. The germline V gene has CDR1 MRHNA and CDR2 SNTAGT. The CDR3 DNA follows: TGTGCCAGCAGTGACACGGGACAGATTTACGAGCAGTACTTC. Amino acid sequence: CASSDTGQIYEQYF.

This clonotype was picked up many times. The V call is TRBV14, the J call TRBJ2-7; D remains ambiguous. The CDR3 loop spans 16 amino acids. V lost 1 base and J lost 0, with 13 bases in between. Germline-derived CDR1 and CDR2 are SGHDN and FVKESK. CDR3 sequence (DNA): TGTGCCAGCAGCCAAGCTTTCCAGGCCCTCTCCTACGAGCAGTACTTC. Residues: CASSQAFQALSYEQYF.

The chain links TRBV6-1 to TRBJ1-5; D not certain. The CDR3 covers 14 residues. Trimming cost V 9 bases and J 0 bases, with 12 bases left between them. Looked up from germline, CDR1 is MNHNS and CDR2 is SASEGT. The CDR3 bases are TGTGCCAGTTTAGGGCTCCGTAGCAATCAGCCCCAGCATTTT. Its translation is CASLGLRSNQPQHF.

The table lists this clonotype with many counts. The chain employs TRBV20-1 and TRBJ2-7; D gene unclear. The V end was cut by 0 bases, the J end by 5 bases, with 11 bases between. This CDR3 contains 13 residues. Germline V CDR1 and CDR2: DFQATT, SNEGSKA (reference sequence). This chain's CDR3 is CSARDSRSHEQYF. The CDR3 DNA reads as TGCAGTGCTAGAGATTCCAGGTCCCACGAGCAGTACTTC.

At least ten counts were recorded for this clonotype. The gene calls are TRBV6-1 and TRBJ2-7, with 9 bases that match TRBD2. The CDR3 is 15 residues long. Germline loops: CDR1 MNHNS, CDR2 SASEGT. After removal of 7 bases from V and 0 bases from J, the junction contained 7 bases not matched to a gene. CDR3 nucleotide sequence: TGTGCCAGCACTCCCCTAGCGGGGAGCTCCTACGAGCAGTACTTC. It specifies CASTPLAGSSYEQYF.

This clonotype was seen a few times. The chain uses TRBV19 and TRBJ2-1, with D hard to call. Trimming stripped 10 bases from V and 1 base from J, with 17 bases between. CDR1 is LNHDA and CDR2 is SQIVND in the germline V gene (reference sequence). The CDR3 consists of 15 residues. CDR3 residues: CATSRAMGSYNEQFF. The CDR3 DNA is TGTGCCACCTCCCGGGCCATGGGATCCTACAATGAGCAGTTCTTC.

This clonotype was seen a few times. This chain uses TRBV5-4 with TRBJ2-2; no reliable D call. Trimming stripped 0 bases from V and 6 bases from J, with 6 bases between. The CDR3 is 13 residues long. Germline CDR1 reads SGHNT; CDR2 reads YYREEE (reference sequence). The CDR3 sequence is CASSLVFPGELFF. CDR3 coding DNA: TGTGCCAGCAGCTTGGTTTTCCCCGGGGAGCTGTTTTTT.

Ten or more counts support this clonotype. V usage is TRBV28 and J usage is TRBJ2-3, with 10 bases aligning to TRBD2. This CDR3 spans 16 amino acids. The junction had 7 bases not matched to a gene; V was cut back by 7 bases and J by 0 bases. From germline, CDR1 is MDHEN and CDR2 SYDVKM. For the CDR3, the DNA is TGTGCCAGCACTATTAGCGGGAGGTACAGCACAGATACGCAGTATTTT. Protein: CASTISGRYSTDTQYF.

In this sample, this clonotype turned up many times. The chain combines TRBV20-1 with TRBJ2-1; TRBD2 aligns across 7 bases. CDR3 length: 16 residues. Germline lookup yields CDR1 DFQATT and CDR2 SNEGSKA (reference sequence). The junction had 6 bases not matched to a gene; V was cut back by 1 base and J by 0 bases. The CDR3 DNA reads TGCAGTGCTAGAGCGAGCGGCGGGAGCTCCTACAATGAGCAGTTCTTC. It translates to CSARASGGSSYNEQFF.

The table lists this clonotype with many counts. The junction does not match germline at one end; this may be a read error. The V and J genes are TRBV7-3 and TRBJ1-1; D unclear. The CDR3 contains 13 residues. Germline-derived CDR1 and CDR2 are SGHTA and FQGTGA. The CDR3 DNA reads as TGTGCCAGCAGCTTAACTACAAACACTCAAGCTTTCTTT. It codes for CASSLTTNTQAFF.

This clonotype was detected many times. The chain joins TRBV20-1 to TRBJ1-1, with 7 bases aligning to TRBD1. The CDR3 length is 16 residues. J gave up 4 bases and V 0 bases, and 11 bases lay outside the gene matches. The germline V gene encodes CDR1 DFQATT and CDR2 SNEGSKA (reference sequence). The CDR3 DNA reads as TGCAGTGCTAGAGATCCCCTTCCCGGGACAGTCACTGAAGCTTTCTTT. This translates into CSARDPLPGTVTEAFF.

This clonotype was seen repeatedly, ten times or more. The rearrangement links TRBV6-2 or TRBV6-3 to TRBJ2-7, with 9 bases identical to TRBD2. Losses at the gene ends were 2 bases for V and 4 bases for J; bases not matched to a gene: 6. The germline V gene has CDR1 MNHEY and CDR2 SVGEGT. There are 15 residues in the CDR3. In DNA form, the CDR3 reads TGTGCCAGCAGTTACCGGCCTAGCGGGACGTACGAGCAGTACTTC. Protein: CASSYRPSGTYEQYF.

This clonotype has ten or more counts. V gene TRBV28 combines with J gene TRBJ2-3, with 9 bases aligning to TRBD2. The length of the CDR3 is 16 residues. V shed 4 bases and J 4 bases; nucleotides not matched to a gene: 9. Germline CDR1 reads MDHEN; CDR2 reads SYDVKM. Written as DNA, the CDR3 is TGTGCCAGCAGTTCAATTAGCGGGAGAGGTTCAGATACGCAGTATTTT. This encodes CASSSISGRGSDTQYF.

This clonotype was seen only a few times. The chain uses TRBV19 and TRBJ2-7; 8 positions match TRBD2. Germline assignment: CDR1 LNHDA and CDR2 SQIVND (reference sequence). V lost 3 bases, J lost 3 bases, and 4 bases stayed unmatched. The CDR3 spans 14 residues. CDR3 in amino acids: CASSMVAGFYEQYF. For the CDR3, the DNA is TGTGCCAGTAGTATGGTAGCGGGGTTCTACGAGCAGTACTTC.

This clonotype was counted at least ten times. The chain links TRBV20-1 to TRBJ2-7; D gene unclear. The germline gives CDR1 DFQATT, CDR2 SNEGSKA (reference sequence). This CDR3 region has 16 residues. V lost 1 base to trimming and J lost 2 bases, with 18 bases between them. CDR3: CSARVQEEKPPYEQYF. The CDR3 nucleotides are TGCAGTGCTAGAGTTCAAGAGGAGAAACCACCCTACGAGCAGTACTTC.